At least ten counts were recorded for the clone carrying this TCR beta chain. Its antigen is unidentified. Arm-PCR of CDR3 regions and iRepertoire HTBI primers were the basis on which TCR beta libraries were built. TCRdb independently ran MiXCR on the multiplex PCR reads; one entry per CDR3 protein. In the table there are some 500,000 distinct CDR3 sequences, approximately 13% of which are singletons. The CDR3 contains 15 residues. CDR1 and CDR2 from the germline V gene are SGHRS and YFSETQ. V was shortened by 1 base and J by 7 bases, with 15 bases between the two germline ends. As for time point: newly diagnosed GD, antithyroid drugs for less than 3 months. Researchers made the TCR library from RNA that was extracted from PBMCs. These data are taken from a study of regulatory T cells in long-lasting Graves disease. Study-level results: Only a small sample size was used, which may have cut accuracy. Persistent Graves' patients had lower TCR diversity than newly diagnosed ones.

The sample was also reused in another study, on T cells in Graves' hyperthyroidism and ophthalmopathy. From that second work: In simple terms, a model built on 13 V-J features told ophthalmopathy apart from stable hyperthyroidism.

The sample was peripheral blood mononuclear cells (PBMCs), taken at new diagnosis, from a patient treated with antithyroid drugs. This receptor was taken from a man in his thirties or forties with Graves disease. The chain has TRBV5-1 and TRBJ2-1; D uncertain. CDR3: CASSLSLDTGNEQFF. In DNA form, the CDR3 reads TGCGCCAGCAGCTTGTCGCTAGATACTGGTAATGAGCAGTTCTTC.